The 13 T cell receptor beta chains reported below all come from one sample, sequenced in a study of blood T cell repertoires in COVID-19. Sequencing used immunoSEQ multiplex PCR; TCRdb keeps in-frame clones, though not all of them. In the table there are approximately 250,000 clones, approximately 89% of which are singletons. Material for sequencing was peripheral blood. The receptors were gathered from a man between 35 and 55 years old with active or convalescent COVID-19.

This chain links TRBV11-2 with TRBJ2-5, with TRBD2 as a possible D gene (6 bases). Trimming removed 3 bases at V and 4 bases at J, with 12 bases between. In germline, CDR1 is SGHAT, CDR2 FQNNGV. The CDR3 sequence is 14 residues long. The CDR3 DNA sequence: TGTGCCAGCAGCTTCCTGCGGGGCGGAGAGACCCAGTACTTC. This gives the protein CASSFLRGGETQYF.

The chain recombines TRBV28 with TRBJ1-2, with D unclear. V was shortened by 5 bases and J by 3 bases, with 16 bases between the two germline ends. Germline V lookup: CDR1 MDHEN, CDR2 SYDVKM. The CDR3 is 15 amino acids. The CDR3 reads CASSADTELDYGYTF. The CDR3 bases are TGTGCCAGCAGTGCCGATACGGAGTTGGACTATGGCTACACCTTC.

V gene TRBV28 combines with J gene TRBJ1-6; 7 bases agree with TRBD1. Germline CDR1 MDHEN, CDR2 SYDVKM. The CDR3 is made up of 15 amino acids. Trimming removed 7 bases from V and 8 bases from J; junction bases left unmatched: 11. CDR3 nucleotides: TGTGCCAGCACCCCTCTAACAGGGGTAGATTCACCCCTCCACTTT. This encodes CASTPLTGVDSPLHF.

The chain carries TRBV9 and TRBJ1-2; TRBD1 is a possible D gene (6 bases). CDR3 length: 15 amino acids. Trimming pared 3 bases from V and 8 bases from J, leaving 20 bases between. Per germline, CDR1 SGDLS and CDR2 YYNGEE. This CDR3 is CASSEPAVGGRGYTF. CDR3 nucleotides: TGTGCCAGCAGCGAGCCCGCGGTGGGGGGGCGAGGCTACACCTTC.

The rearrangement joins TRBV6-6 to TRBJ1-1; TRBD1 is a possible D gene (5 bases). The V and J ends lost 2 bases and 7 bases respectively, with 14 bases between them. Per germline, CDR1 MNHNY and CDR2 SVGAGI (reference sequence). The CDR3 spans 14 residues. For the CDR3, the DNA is TGTGCCAGCAGTTACCTTACAGGTAAAAGTGAAGCTTTCTTT. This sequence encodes CASSYLTGKSEAFF.

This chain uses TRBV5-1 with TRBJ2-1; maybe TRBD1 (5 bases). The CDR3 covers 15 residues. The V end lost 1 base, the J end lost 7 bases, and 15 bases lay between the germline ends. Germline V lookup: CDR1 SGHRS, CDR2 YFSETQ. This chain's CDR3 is CASSLTDSVVNEQFF. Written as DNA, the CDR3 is TGCGCCAGCAGCTTGACAGACAGCGTGGTGAATGAGCAGTTCTTC.

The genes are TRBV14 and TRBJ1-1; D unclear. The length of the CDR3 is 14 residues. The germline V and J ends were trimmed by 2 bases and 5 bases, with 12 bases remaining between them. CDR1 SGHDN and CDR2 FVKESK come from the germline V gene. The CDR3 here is CASSQSRGRTEAFF. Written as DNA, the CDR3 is TGTGCCAGCAGCCAAAGTCGTGGGCGAACTGAAGCTTTCTTT.

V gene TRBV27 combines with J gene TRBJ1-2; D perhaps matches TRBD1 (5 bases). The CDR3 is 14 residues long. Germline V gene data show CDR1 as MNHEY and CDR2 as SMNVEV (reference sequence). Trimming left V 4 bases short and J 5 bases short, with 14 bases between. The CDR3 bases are TGTGCCAGCAGTTCTGATCGGACATTTTATGGCTACACCTTC. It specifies CASSSDRTFYGYTF.

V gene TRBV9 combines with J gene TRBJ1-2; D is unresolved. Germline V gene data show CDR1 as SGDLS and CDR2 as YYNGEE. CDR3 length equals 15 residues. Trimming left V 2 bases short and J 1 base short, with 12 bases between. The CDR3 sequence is CASSVRAAGNYGYTF. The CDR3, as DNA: TGTGCCAGCAGCGTGCGGGCCGCCGGTAACTATGGCTACACCTTC.

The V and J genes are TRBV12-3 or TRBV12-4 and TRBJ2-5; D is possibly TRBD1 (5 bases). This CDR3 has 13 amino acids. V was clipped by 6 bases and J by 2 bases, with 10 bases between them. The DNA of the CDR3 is TGTGCCAGCAGGACGACAGTTCAAGAGACCCAGTACTTC. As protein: CASRTTVQETQYF.

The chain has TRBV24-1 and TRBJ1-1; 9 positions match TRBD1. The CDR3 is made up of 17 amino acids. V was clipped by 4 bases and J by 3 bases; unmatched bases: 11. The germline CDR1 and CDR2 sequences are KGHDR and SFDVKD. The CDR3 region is CATSDPYRTGEDTEAFF. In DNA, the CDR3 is TGTGCCACCAGTGACCCCTACCGGACAGGGGAGGACACTGAAGCTTTCTTT.

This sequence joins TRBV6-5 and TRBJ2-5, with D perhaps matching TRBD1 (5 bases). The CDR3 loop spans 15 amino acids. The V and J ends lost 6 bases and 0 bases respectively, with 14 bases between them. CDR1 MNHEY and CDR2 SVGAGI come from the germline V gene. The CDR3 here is CASSSLDSDQETQYF. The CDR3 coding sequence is TGTGCCAGCAGCTCGCTCGACAGCGACCAAGAGACCCAGTACTTC.

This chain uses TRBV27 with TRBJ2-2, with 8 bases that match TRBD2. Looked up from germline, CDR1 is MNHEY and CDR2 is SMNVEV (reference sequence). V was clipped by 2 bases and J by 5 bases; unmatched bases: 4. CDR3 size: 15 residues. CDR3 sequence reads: CASSLAGGYTGELFF. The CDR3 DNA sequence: TGTGCCAGCAGTTTAGCGGGAGGTTATACCGGGGAGCTGTTTTTT.